This TCR beta chain is drawn from a study of T cell changes during pregnancy in multiple sclerosis. Profiled with immunoSEQ multiplex PCR; TCRdb holds only in-frame clones, not every one. The repertoire has under 75,000 clones, about 93% of them found once; the top ten carry just under 0.3%. The sequenced sample was CD4+ T cells from peripheral blood mononuclear cells, obtained after pregnancy. The clonotype comes from a female donor with multiple sclerosis, enrolled in a pregnancy study.

DNA of the CDR3: TGTGCCAGCAGGGGGGACAGGGGCCTCAGGACCCCCTACGAGCAGTACTTC. Protein product: CASRGDRGLRTPYEQYF. The rearrangement joins TRBV28 to TRBJ2-7; TRBD1 agrees at 10 bases. CDR3 length: 17 amino acids. Germline CDR1 and CDR2: MDHEN and SYDVKM. Trimming cost V 6 bases and J 2 bases; bases outside gene matches: 13.